Sequencing of this TCR beta chain was carried out in a study of shared clonotypes between healthy human individuals. Study-level points and caveats: Relative to memory subsets, naive subsets generally showed larger estimated richness. Blood was the sole source, and tissue repertoires probably differ. The study found about 5% of naive CD4 clonotypes shared across several donors.

Germline V gene data show CDR1 as SNHLY and CDR2 as FYNNEI. V was pared by 10 bases and J by 9 bases, with 17 bases of the junction left unmatched. The CDR3 loop spans 15 amino acids. Donors were Caucasian adults residing in Nashville, Tennessee, USA. The table came from immunoSEQ multiplex PCR; TCRdb's copy has only in-frame clones and leaves some out. The repertoire holds some 580,000 clones, less than 98% seen once, with 0.055% to 0.07% in the top ten. On this clone: Its antigen remains unknown.

The clonotype originates from a woman aged 25 to 45 in good health. The chain joins TRBV2 to TRBJ2-1; TRBD2 aligns across 8 bases. The sample taken for sequencing was naive CD4+ T cells sorted from blood. Subset here: CD45RA+ positively selected. CDR3 residues: CATRREAGVVGEQFF. CDR3 bases: TGTGCCACCCGGAGGGAAGCGGGAGTTGTAGGTGAGCAGTTCTTC. Supplemented by reference TRBV2 and TRBJ2-1, the full variable domain reads EPEVTQTPSHQVTQMGQEVILRCVPISNHLYFYWYRQILGQKVEFLVSFYNNEISEKSEIFDDQFSVERPDGSNFTLKIRSTKLEDSAMYFCATRREAGVVGEQFFGPGTRLTVL.